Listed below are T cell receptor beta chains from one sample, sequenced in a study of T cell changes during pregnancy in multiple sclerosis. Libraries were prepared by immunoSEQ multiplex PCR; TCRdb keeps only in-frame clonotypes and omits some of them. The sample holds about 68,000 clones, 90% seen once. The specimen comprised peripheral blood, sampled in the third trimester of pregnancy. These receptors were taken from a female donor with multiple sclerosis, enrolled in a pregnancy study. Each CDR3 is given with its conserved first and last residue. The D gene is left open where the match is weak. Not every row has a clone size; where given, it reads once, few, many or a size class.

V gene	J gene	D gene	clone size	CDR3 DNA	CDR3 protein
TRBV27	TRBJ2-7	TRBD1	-	TGTGCCAGCAGGTATGCAGGGGGCGCGGACGTCTACGAGCAGTACTTC	CASRYAGGADVYEQYF
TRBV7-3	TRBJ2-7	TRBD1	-	TGTGCCAGCAGCTTGCTACCCGGGACAGGCTACGAGCAGTACTTC	CASSLLPGTGYEQYF
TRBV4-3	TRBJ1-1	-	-	TGCGCCAGCAGCCAAGAATCAGGCAGGAACACTGAAGCTTTCTTT	CASSQESGRNTEAFF
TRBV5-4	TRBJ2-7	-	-	TGTGCCAGCAGCTTAACAGGGTTCTGGGGCTCCTACGAGCAGTACTTC	CASSLTGFWGSYEQYF
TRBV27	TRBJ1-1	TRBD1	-	TGTGCCAGCATCATTGGGCAGGGGGTTAACACTGAAGCTTTCTTT	CASIIGQGVNTEAFF
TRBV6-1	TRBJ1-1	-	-	TGTGCCAGCAGTGAAGCGACAACTTCGATAGCTTTCTTT	CASSEATTSIAFF
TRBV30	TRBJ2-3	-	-	TGTGCCTGGGGCGAAACAGGGAGTTGGGCAGATACGCAGTATTTT	CAWGETGSWADTQYF
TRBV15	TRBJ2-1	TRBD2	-	TGTGCCACCAGCAGAGGACTAGCGGGAGGAGATGAGCAGTTCTTC	CATSRGLAGGDEQFF
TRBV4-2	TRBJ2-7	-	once	TGTGCCAGCAGCCAGGAGGCCCCCTACGAGCAGTACTTC	CASSQEAPYEQYF
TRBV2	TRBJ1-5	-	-	TGTGCCAGCAGTGAAAACGGGGGGGTGCATCAGCCCCAGCATTTT	CASSENGGVHQPQHF
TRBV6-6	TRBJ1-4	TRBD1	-	TGTGCCAGCAGTTACTCCGGGGACAGGCACGAAAAACTGTTTTTT	CASSYSGDRHEKLFF
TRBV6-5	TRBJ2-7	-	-	TGTGCCAGCAGTTACTCGTACGACAGAAAATACGAGCAGTACTTC	CASSYSYDRKYEQYF
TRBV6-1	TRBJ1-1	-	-	TGTGCCAGCAGTGAACCTGGGGCTACTGAAGCTTTCTTT	CASSEPGATEAFF
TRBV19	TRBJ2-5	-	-	TGTGCCAGTAGTATCCAGGACCAAGAGACCCAGTACTTC	CASSIQDQETQYF
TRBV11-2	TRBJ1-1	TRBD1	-	TGTGCCAGCAGCTTCACCCGGGACAGGGAGTCGGCGAACACTGAAGCTTTCTTT	CASSFTRDRESANTEAFF
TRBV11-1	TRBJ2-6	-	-	TGTGCCAGCAGCTTCAGGGGCGCAAGTTCCGGGGCCAACGTCCTGACTTTC	CASSFRGASSGANVLTF
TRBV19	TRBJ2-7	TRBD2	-	TGTGCCAGTAGTGCAAACGCCGGGACTAGCGGGAGGCTGTACGAGCAGTACTTC	CASSANAGTSGRLYEQYF
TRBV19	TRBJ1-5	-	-	TGTGCCAGTAGTCCCAGACCAGTGCTAGGTCAGCCCCAGCATTTT	CASSPRPVLGQPQHF
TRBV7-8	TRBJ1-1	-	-	TGTGCCAGCAGCTTAGTACAGGGGAACACTGAAGCTTTCTTT	CASSLVQGNTEAFF
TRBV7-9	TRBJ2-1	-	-	TGTGCCAGCAGCCCGAAGGCCCCATGGGGCGATGAGCAGTTCTTC	CASSPKAPWGDEQFF
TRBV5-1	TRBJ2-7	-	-	TGCGCCAGCAGCGCCGACAACTCCTACGAGCAGTACTTC	CASSADNSYEQYF
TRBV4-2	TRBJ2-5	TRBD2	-	TGTGCCAGCAGCCCCAGGACTAGCGGGGGGGCGGAGACCCAGTACTTC	CASSPRTSGGAETQYF
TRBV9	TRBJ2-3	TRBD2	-	TGTGCCAGCAGCGTAACCGGGACTAGCGTCACAGATACGCAGTATTTT	CASSVTGTSVTDTQYF
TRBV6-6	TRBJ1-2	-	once	TGTGCCAGCCGTTACGGTGGCCAGGGGAGTGGGTATGGCTACACCTTC	CASRYGGQGSGYGYTF
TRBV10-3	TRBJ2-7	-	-	TGTGCCATCAGTATTGGCGGGGCCTACGAGCAGTACTTC	CAISIGGAYEQYF
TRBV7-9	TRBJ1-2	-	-	TGTGCCAGCAGCTATTTTTCGAGCTATGGCTACACCTTC	CASSYFSSYGYTF
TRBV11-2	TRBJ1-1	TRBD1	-	TGTGCCAGCAGCCCCCAGGGGGGACAGGGGGCTGAAGCTTTCTTT	CASSPQGGQGAEAFF
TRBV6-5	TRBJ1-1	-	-	TGTGCCAGCAGTTACTCGAGCGTGAACACTGAAGCTTTCTTT	CASSYSSVNTEAFF
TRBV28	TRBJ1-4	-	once	TGTGCCAGGTCGGAGGCTGCAACTAATGAAAAACTGTTTTTT	CARSEAATNEKLFF
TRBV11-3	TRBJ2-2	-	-	TGTGCCAGCAGCTTAGATCAAGGAGGGTCTGCGAACACCGGGGAGCTGTTTTTT	CASSLDQGGSANTGELFF
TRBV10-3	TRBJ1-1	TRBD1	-	TGTGCCATCAGTGAGACAGGGGACACTGAAGCTTTCTTT	CAISETGDTEAFF
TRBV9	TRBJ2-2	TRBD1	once	TGTGCCAGCAGCGGCCGGGACAGTCCTACCCACGCGAACACCGGGGAGCTGTTTTTT	CASSGRDSPTHANTGELFF
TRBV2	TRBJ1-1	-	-	TGTGCCGCGAGGAACACTGAAGCTTTCTTT	CAARNTEAFF
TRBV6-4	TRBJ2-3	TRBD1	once	TGTGCCAGCAGCCGGGACAGGGACACAGATACGCAGTATTTT	CASSRDRDTDTQYF
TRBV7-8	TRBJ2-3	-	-	TGTGCCAGCAGCCCCTTTAGCGGTACTAGCACAGATACGCAGTATTTT	CASSPFSGTSTDTQYF
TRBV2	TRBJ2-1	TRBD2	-	TGTGCCAGCATTAGCGGGAGGGCCGAACTAGACCAGTTCTTC	CASISGRAELDQFF
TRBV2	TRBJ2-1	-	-	TGTGCCAGCAGGGGCGTGGGTGGAAATGAGCAGTTCTTC	CASRGVGGNEQFF
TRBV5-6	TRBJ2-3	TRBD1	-	TGTGCCAGCAGCCCGCCGGACAGGGTAGGGACAGATACGCAGTATTTT	CASSPPDRVGTDTQYF
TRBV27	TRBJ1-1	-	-	TGTGCCAGCAGACCCCAGGGTTCTGAAGCTTTCTTT	CASRPQGSEAFF
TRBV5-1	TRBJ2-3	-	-	TGCGCCAGCAGCTTGGGCGGATACACAGATACGCAGTATTTT	CASSLGGYTDTQYF
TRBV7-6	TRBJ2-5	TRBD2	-	TGTGCCAGCAGCTTAGTTGGGCGGGGGACTAGTTTGGGAGAGACCCAGTACTTC	CASSLVGRGTSLGETQYF
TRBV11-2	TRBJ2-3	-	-	TGTGCCAGCAGCTTATACAGTACAGATACGCAGTATTTT	CASSLYSTDTQYF
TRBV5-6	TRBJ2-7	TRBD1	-	TGTGCCAGCAGTTCGACAGGGGACGAGCAGTACTTC	CASSSTGDEQYF
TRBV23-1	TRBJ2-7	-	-	TGCGCCAGCCCCCTTGCCCGTTCTCTACACGAGCAGTACTTC	CASPLARSLHEQYF
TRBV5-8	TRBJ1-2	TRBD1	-	TGTGCCAGCAGCTCGACAGGGGGAATGTATGGCTACACCTTC	CASSSTGGMYGYTF
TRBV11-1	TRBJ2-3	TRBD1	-	TGTGCCAGCAGCCTGAACCCGGGACAGGGGGTAGATACGCAGTATTTT	CASSLNPGQGVDTQYF
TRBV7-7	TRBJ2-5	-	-	TGTGCCAGCAGCTTAGGGGAGAAAGAGACCCAGTACTTC	CASSLGEKETQYF
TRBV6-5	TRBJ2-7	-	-	TGTGCCAGCAGTTACTCGGACAGAAACTACGAGCAGTACTTC	CASSYSDRNYEQYF
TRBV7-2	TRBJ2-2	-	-	TGTGCCAGCAGGCCGGGACTTGCTACCGGGGAGCTGTTTTTT	CASRPGLATGELFF
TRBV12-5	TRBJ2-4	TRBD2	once	TGTGCTAGTGGTTTGTTCCCTAGCGGGGGGGCTGTTCCCAAAAACATTCAGTACTTC	CASGLFPSGGAVPKNIQYF
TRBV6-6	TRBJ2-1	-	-	TGTGCCAGCAGAACACGGGACATCTTGCACAATGAGCAGTTCTTC	CASRTRDILHNEQFF
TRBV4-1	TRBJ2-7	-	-	TGCGCCAGCAGCCCAGGGGAGGGGACTTCCTACGAGCAGTACTTC	CASSPGEGTSYEQYF
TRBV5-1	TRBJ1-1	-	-	TGCGCCAGCAGCGCTTGGGGCCCAAACACTGAAGCTTTCTTT	CASSAWGPNTEAFF
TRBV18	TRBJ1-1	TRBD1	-	TGTGCCAGCTCACCACAGAAGGACAGGGGAACTGAAGCTTTCTTT	CASSPQKDRGTEAFF
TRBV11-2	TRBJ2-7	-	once	TGTGCCAGCAGCCCCGATATTATAGCCTTTGGGACATTCTACGAGCAGTACTTC	CASSPDIIAFGTFYEQYF
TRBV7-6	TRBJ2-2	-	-	TGTGCCAGCAGCACTGGAGGGAAGACCGGGGAGCTGTTTTTT	CASSTGGKTGELFF